This entry is about one T cell receptor (beta chain). In this sample, this clonotype turned up once. The antigen it recognizes is unknown. No base qualities exist here, and no much larger clone lies one base off it. A single read is weak support. Total RNA and DNA were co-extracted without cell sorting from 20-30 mg of bulk tissue using the AllPrep DNA/RNA mini kit. Between late 2015 and March 2016, roughly 5 patients in China with histopathologically diagnosed primary liver carcinoma had their tumors surgically resected. Patients had chronic HBV infection and were treatment-naive at sampling. Fresh tumor and adjacent tissue pieces were bisected; one half was stored in RNAlater at -80°C, the other sent for histology. The sample originates from a study of tumor-infiltrating lymphocytes in primary liver carcinoma (dated by TCRdb to about 2017). A note on the overall study: Of the five patients, three men and two women aged 30 to 69 years, four had hepatocellular carcinoma and one had combined HCC and intrahepatic cholangiocarcinoma. Reproducibility between technical replicate repertoires was high, with correlation coefficients above 0.95 and mean shared-clone rates about 0.91. The tumors of the five patients were staged as T1-T3 N0M0, with maximum diameters ranging from roughly 4 to 11 cm. A total of about 35 specimens from 5 patients went through TCRbeta repertoire sequencing, namely 25 tumor regions, 5 adjacent noncancerous liver tissues and 5 peripheral blood samples. Roughly 3.65 to 7.13 million productive TCRbeta reads were obtained per sample, and no significant difference in read depth was found between tissue types. Across five regions of each liver tumor, along with adjacent normal tissue and blood, the study brought together TCRbeta repertoire sequencing, expression microarrays and whole-exome sequencing.

A constant-region primer and ProtoScript II reverse transcriptase were used to reverse-transcribe TCRbeta-specific cDNA from roughly 500 ng total RNA. Three nested multiplex PCR rounds, following a slightly modified ARM-PCR procedure, were used to build the TCRbeta libraries. A final 25-cycle PCR with Deep VentR polymerase added sample barcodes and Illumina adapters. Before sequencing, amplicons of 200-500 bp were gel-purified using a QIAquick gel extraction kit. An Illumina HiSeq 2500 was used to sequence the TCRbeta amplicons, generating 250-bp paired-end reads. The authors' analysis ran thus. Reads were quality-trimmed with Trimmomatic v0.33, and paired reads were merged with FLASH v1.2.11 to recover full CDR3 sequences. V, D and J germline segments were assigned to the rearranged TCRbeta sequences using MiGEC v1.2.1b. Clonotype statistics, along with Shannon-Wiener diversity indices, were calculated using VDJtools v1.0.0. Except for diversity analysis, only each sample's 250 most abundant clonotypes were used in subsequent analyses to reduce sampling bias. In-frame beta chains were kept once TCRdb had trimmed the public reads at Q25 with fastp and called clones with MiXCR. Rows are combined by CDR3 protein, so each entry shows the most common genes and DNA. The V and J calls and clone size come from TCRdb's table, not from the authors' own analysis. Counted in this sample were 90,000 to 150,000 distinct CDR3 sequences; nearly 70% of them appeared once. The ten largest clonotypes hold about 8% of the sample.

Study-wide conclusions, independent of this receptor: With just 4 to 6 patients in the study, the authors point out that the findings should be validated in a larger study. Pairs of tumor regions showed greater repertoire overlap (mean about 36%) than tumor-adjacent pairs (17%) or tumor-blood pairs (approximately 15%), which is consistent with antigen-driven expansion. A significantly larger repertoire fraction was made up by the top 250 clones in tumors than in blood (p = 0.039). Only the TCR beta chain was sequenced, so true repertoire diversity is likely underestimated because unpaired alpha chains were not captured. Since the samples were bulk and unsorted, there was no way to compare CD4+ and CD8+ T cell repertoires.

Sequencing input: tumor-adjacent normal liver tissue. The sequence came from a woman aged 60-75 years with primary liver carcinoma and hepatitis B virus infection.

The nucleotides are TGTGCCAGCAGCTTCCCAGGGAGGAACACCGGGGAGCTGTTTTTT. Its coded protein is CASSFPGRNTGELFF. The chain is assembled from TRBV7-9 and TRBJ2-2; the D gene could be either TRBD1 or TRBD2, each agreeing at 5 bases. CDR1 and CDR2 were assigned from the germline V gene (reference sequence) as SEHNR and FQNEAQ. V was cut back by 3 bases and J by 1 base, leaving a gap of 9 bases between them. The CDR3 covers 15 residues, taking in both the cysteine and the phenylalanine. Only the CDR3 region is kept as DNA, spanning 45 bases read in frame from base 1. This CDR3, with the reference TRBV7-9 and TRBJ2-2 proteins standing in past its ends, gives the full variable domain DTGVSQNPRHKITKRGQNVTFRCDPISEHNRLYWYRQTLGQGPEFLTYFQNEAQLEKSRLLSDRFSAERPKGSFSTLEIQRTEQGDSAMYLCASSFPGRNTGELFFGEGSRLTVL.